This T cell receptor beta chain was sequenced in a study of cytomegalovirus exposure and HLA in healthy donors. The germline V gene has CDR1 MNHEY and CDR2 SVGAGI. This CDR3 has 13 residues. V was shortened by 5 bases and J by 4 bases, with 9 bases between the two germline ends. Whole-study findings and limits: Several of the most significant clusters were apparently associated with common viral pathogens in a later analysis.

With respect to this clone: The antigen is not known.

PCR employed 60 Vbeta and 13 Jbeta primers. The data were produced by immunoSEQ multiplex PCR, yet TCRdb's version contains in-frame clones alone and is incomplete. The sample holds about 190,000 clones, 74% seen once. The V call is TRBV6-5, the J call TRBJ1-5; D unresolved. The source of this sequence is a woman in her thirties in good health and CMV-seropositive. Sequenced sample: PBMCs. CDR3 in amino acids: CASSTGLNQPQHF. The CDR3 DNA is TGTGCCAGCAGTACCGGGTTAAATCAGCCCCAGCATTTT.